These 24 T cell receptor beta chains came from one sample sequenced in a study of blood T cell repertoires in COVID-19. Libraries were prepared by immunoSEQ multiplex PCR; TCRdb keeps only in-frame clonotypes and omits some of them. This sample has approximately 67,000 clones; over 80% occur once, and the top ten carry under 6.5%. Specimen: peripheral blood. These receptors were taken from a man between 50 and 59 years old with active COVID-19.

The V call is TRBV9, the J call TRBJ1-2; D not resolved. Trimming removed 7 bases at V and 1 base at J, with 14 bases between. This CDR3 contains 14 residues. Germline V lookup: CDR1 SGDLS, CDR2 YYNGEE. CDR3 amino acids: CASGSSGGNYGYTF. The CDR3, as DNA: TGTGCCAGCGGTTCTAGTGGCGGTAACTATGGCTACACCTTC.

The gene calls are TRBV2 and TRBJ1-5, with 9 positions matching TRBD1. Trimming at V came to 6 bases and at J to 2 bases, leaving 5 bases not matched to a gene. The germline CDR1 and CDR2 sequences are SNHLY and FYNNEI. There are 15 residues in the CDR3. CDR3 amino acids: CASREDRGGNQPQHF. DNA for the CDR3: TGTGCCAGCAGGGAGGACAGGGGTGGCAATCAGCCCCAGCATTTT.

The chain uses TRBV4-3 and TRBJ2-2; TRBD2 is a possible D gene (5 bases). Trimming pared 0 bases from V and 0 bases from J, leaving 14 bases between. Germline lookup yields CDR1 LGHNA and CDR2 YSLEER. The CDR3 runs to 18 residues. In DNA form, the CDR3 reads TGCGCCAGCAGCCAAGAACGGACTGCAACCACGAACACCGGGGAGCTGTTTTTT. This translates into CASSQERTATTNTGELFF.

CDR3 region: CASSKGVETQYF. The CDR3 DNA follows: TGTGCCAGCAGCAAGGGGGTAGAGACCCAGTACTTC. V and J are TRBV7-9 and TRBJ2-5; D possibly corresponds to TRBD1 (6 bases). V was pared by 5 bases and J by 4 bases, with 8 bases between. This CDR3 comprises 12 residues. The germline CDR1 and CDR2 sequences are SEHNR and FQNEAQ (reference sequence).

The rearrangement uses TRBV30 and TRBJ2-7; 8 nucleotides match TRBD1. CDR3 length: 14 residues. V lost 4 bases to trimming and J lost 0 bases; unmatched junction nucleotides: 5. Germline CDR1 is GTSNPN and CDR2 is SVGIG (reference sequence). CDR3 nucleotide sequence: TGTGCCTGGACCGGACAGGGAAGCTCCTACGAGCAGTACTTC. Translated: CAWTGQGSSYEQYF.

This chain uses TRBV12-3 or TRBV12-4 with TRBJ2-3; D remains unclear. V lost 7 bases, J lost 7 bases, and 12 bases lay in between. The CDR3 has 12 residues. DNA for the CDR3: TGTGCCAGCACCCCGACTGGCAATACGCAGTATTTT. Protein sequence: CASTPTGNTQYF.

This sequence joins TRBV25-1 and TRBJ1-2; 7 positions match TRBD1. This CDR3 region has 13 residues. The germline CDR1 and CDR2 sequences are MGHDK and SYGVNS. Trimming at V came to 4 bases and at J to 6 bases, leaving 5 bases not matched to a gene. The CDR3 DNA reads TGTGCCAGCAGTGCCAGGGGGATCGATGGCTACACCTTC. This encodes CASSARGIDGYTF.

This clone was recorded once. The chain couples TRBV6-2 or TRBV6-3 to TRBJ1-1; 7 bases are a match to TRBD1. This CDR3 has 14 amino acids. The germline V gene has CDR1 MNHEY and CDR2 SVGEGT. The ends lost 4 bases at V and 1 base at J; junction bases unmatched: 3. The CDR3 sequence is CASSFGTANTEAFF. CDR3 DNA sequence: TGTGCCAGCAGTTTCGGGACAGCGAACACTGAAGCTTTCTTT.

The rearrangement uses TRBV11-1 and TRBJ2-1; TRBD1 matches 7 bases. This CDR3 spans 14 amino acids. V lost 2 bases and J lost 9; bases outside the gene matches: 7. CDR1 and CDR2 (germline): SGHAT, FQDESV (reference sequence). The CDR3 is CASSLSTGQGEQFF. In nucleotides, the CDR3 is TGTGCCAGCAGCTTATCGACAGGGCAGGGTGAGCAGTTCTTC.

The V call is TRBV30, the J call TRBJ2-5, with TRBD2 matching over 13 bases. This CDR3 has 15 amino acids. Per the germline V gene, CDR1 is GTSNPN and CDR2 is SVGIG (reference sequence). J lost 4 bases, V lost 1 base, and 3 bases had no gene match. CDR3 coding DNA: TGTGCCTGGAGTGACGGACTAGCGGGAGTAGAGACCCAGTACTTC. It codes for CAWSDGLAGVETQYF.

The genes are TRBV11-2 and TRBJ2-7; D gene ambiguous. V was shortened by 4 bases and J by 2 bases, with 3 bases between the two germline ends. The CDR3 is 11 residues long. Germline values: CDR1 SGHAT, CDR2 FQNNGV. The CDR3 DNA is TGTGCCAGCAGCTCAACCTACGAGCAGTACTTC. The encoded protein is CASSSTYEQYF.

CDR3 residues: CASSFRPGASGYTSTDTQYF. CDR3 nucleotide sequence: TGTGCCAGCAGTTTCCGCCCCGGGGCTAGCGGGTACACTAGCACAGATACGCAGTATTTT. This rearrangement joins TRBV27 to TRBJ2-3; 8 nucleotides match TRBD2. Per germline, CDR1 MNHEY and CDR2 SMNVEV (reference sequence). The CDR3 is 20 amino acids. V shed 3 bases, J shed 0 bases, and the junction held 17 bases outside the gene matches.

The chain links TRBV10-3 to TRBJ2-1; the match to TRBD2 covers 8 bases. Trimming cost V 1 base and J 7 bases; bases outside gene matches: 6. Germline-derived CDR1 and CDR2 are ENHRY and SYGVKD. This CDR3 spans 15 amino acids. The CDR3 loop is CAISEWGTSPNEQFF. In DNA, the CDR3 is TGTGCCATCAGTGAGTGGGGGACTAGTCCTAATGAGCAGTTCTTC.

The rearrangement joins TRBV30 to TRBJ1-3; D call uncertain. V was clipped by 0 bases and J by 0 bases, with 9 bases between them. The CDR3 contains 15 residues. The germline CDR1 and CDR2 sequences are GTSNPN and SVGIG (reference sequence). The CDR3 sequence is CAWSVGGHSGNTIYF. For the CDR3, the DNA is TGTGCCTGGAGTGTAGGAGGGCACTCTGGAAACACCATATATTTT.

The chain uses TRBV11-2 and TRBJ2-1; 8 nucleotides align to TRBD1. V trimming: 4 bases; J trimming: 7 bases; junction bases outside the gene matches: 9. In germline, CDR1 is SGHAT, CDR2 FQNNGV. The CDR3 has 15 amino acids. DNA of the CDR3: TGTGCCAGCAGCTACGGCAGGGGGCGTGTGAATGAGCAGTTCTTC. Translating it yields CASSYGRGRVNEQFF.

The chain uses TRBV6-2 or TRBV6-3 and TRBJ1-5; the D is unclear. The germline V gene has CDR1 MNHEY and CDR2 SVGEGT. Between the trimmed V and J ends, which lost 5 bases and 5 bases, there was a span of 16 bases. CDR3 size: 15 residues. The CDR3 region has the DNA TGTGCCAGCAGTACACAACTACCCATATATCAGCCCCAGCATTTT. Translation gives CASSTQLPIYQPQHF.

The chain is built from TRBV24-1 and TRBJ2-3, with 11 positions matching TRBD2. The germline CDR1 and CDR2 sequences are KGHDR and SFDVKD. The CDR3 consists of 17 residues. The ends lost 2 bases at V and 7 bases at J; junction bases unmatched: 10. CDR3: CATSDSSTSGKRNTQYF. The CDR3 nucleotides are TGTGCCACCAGTGATTCCTCGACTAGCGGGAAGAGGAATACGCAGTATTTT.

The V and J genes are TRBV15 and TRBJ1-4; D ambiguous. Germline V gene data show CDR1 as LNHNV and CDR2 as YYDKDF (reference sequence). The CDR3 sequence is 15 residues long. The ends were cut back, 1 base at V and 0 bases at J, with 6 bases in the middle. CDR3 DNA: TGTGCCACCAGCAGAGCGGCGGCAACTAATGAAAAACTGTTTTTT. Amino acids: CATSRAAATNEKLFF.

The chain carries TRBV27 and TRBJ2-7; a weak D match, TRBD2 (5 bases). The CDR3 is 15 residues long. Germline CDR1 MNHEY, CDR2 SMNVEV (reference sequence). The ends were cut back, 6 bases at V and 2 bases at J, with 17 bases in the middle. CDR3 sequence: CASSLSAGRAYEQYF. In nucleotides, the CDR3 is TGTGCCAGCAGCCTCTCTGCCGGGCGGGCCTACGAGCAGTACTTC.

The rearrangement uses TRBV28 and TRBJ1-2, with 11 bases matching TRBD1. CDR3 length equals 14 residues. Looked up from germline, CDR1 is MDHEN and CDR2 is SYDVKM. The trim removed 4 bases at V and 6 bases at J, leaving 4 bases unmatched. The CDR3: CASSSGQGAHGYTF. CDR3 nucleotides: TGTGCCAGCAGTTCAGGACAGGGGGCGCATGGCTACACCTTC.

The CDR3 here is CASRTLSGGELFF. Written as DNA, the CDR3 is TGTGCCAGCAGAACTCTTTCAGGCGGGGAGCTGTTTTTT. V gene TRBV5-5 combines with J gene TRBJ2-2, with D uncertain. V lost 5 bases and J 7 bases, leaving 12 bases between the germline ends. This CDR3 region has 13 residues. From germline, CDR1 is SGHKS and CDR2 YYEKEE (reference sequence).

The chain combines TRBV27 with TRBJ1-6; 10 nucleotides match TRBD1. CDR1 is MNHEY, CDR2 SMNVEV, per germline (reference sequence). The CDR3 covers 15 residues. The V segment lost 6 bases and the J segment 9 bases; nucleotides outside the gene matches: 8. The CDR3 loop is CASSPERDRGSPLHF. In nucleotides, the CDR3 is TGTGCCAGCAGCCCGGAAAGGGACAGGGGTTCACCCCTCCACTTT.

The V gene is TRBV7-2, the J gene TRBJ1-6; 8 nucleotides align to TRBD1. Germline values: CDR1 SGHTA, CDR2 FQGNSA. V shed 0 bases, J shed 7 bases, and the junction held 2 bases outside the gene matches. This CDR3 has 15 amino acids. The CDR3 protein is CASSLATGGNSPLHF. CDR3 DNA sequence: TGTGCCAGCAGCTTAGCTACAGGGGGAAATTCACCCCTCCACTTT.

The CDR3 sequence: CASSADRGLGNTIYF. CDR3 nucleotide sequence: TGTGCCAGCAGCGCCGACAGGGGGCTTGGAAACACCATATATTTT. The gene calls are TRBV7-2 and TRBJ1-3, with 10 bases identical to TRBD1. V trimming: 5 bases; J trimming: 3 bases; junction bases outside the gene matches: 4. Looked up from germline, CDR1 is SGHTA and CDR2 is FQGNSA. The length of the CDR3 is 15 residues.